The 5 T cell receptor beta chains presented below share a single source sample, sequenced in a study of blood T cell repertoires in COVID-19. Assay: immunoSEQ multiplex PCR; the TCRdb copy retains only in-frame clones and omits some. The top ten clones hold 1.5% to 2% of a sample with about 330,000 clones, 86% of them seen once. The sample was peripheral blood. The receptor set was obtained from a woman aged 45 to 65 with acute or convalescent COVID-19.

This sequence joins TRBV29-1 and TRBJ1-1; D is ambiguous. This CDR3 comprises 12 residues. Between the trimmed V and J ends, which lost 3 bases and 3 bases, there was a span of 8 bases. Germline assignment: CDR1 SQVTM and CDR2 ANQGSEA. CDR3: CSVDEEYTEAFF. The DNA for the CDR3 is TGCAGCGTTGATGAGGAGTACACTGAAGCTTTCTTT.

V and J are TRBV7-8 and TRBJ2-7; maybe TRBD2 (5 bases). Germline values: CDR1 SGHVS, CDR2 FQNEAQ. Deletions cut 4 bases from V and 4 bases from J, with 8 bases between. This CDR3 has 12 amino acids. CDR3 coding DNA: TGTGCCAGCAGCTCGCGGGCTTACGAGCAGTACTTC. Translation gives CASSSRAYEQYF.

This clone was observed once. The V and J genes are TRBV9 and TRBJ2-3, with 9 bases matching TRBD2. With V trimmed by 4 bases and J by 4 bases, 13 bases remained unmatched. This CDR3 has 17 amino acids. The germline V gene has CDR1 SGDLS and CDR2 YYNGEE. Here the CDR3 reads CASSNRGGGRAADTQYF. DNA for the CDR3: TGTGCCAGCAGCAACCGCGGGGGCGGGAGGGCCGCAGATACGCAGTATTTT. Full variable domain (missing parts from reference TRBV9 and TRBJ2-3): DSGVTQTPKHLITATGQRVTLRCSPRSGDLSVYWYQQSLDQGLQFLIQYYNGEERAKGNILERFSAQQFPDLHSELNLSSLELGDSALYFCASSNRGGGRAADTQYFGPGTRLTVL.

Of note for this clone: Relative to the germline gene, one junction end is altered; a read error may explain this. The chain carries TRBV30 and TRBJ1-2, with 8 bases identical to TRBD1. Germline CDR1 GTSNPN, CDR2 SVGIG (reference sequence). The CDR3 runs to 13 residues. CDR3 nucleotide sequence: TGTGCCCGGAGATACCCCGGGACAGGCGGCTACACCTTC. Encoded protein: CARRYPGTGGYTF. Based on the CDR3 plus reference TRBV30 and TRBJ1-2, the full variable domain is SQTIHQWPATLVQPVGSPLSLECTVEGTSNPNLYWYRQAAGRGLQLLFYSVGIGQISSEVPQNLSASRPQDRQFILSSKKLLLSDSGFYLCARRYPGTGGYTFGSGTRLTVV.

To note about this clone: Its ends do not fully match the called genes, so a read error is possible. This chain joins TRBV15 and TRBJ2-5, with TRBD1 as a possible D gene (6 bases). The CDR3 loop spans 16 amino acids. CDR1 is LNHNV and CDR2 is YYDKDF in the germline V gene (reference sequence). The CDR3 DNA is TGTGCCACCAGCAGAGATGGACAGACTGAGGGAGAGGCCCAGTACTTC. This encodes CATSRDGQTEGEAQYF.